This T cell receptor (beta chain) was documented in a study of cytotoxic CD8 clonotypes in ibrutinib-treated CLL. TCRdb's table, derived via immunoSEQ multiplex PCR, lists solely in-frame clones and lacks some. This sample yields about 160,000 clones, of which about 84% are seen a single time; 4.6% belongs to the top ten. Trimming cost V 4 bases and J 1 base, with 4 bases left between them. From germline, CDR1 is DFQATT and CDR2 SNEGSKA (reference sequence). The CDR3 has 11 amino acids. Findings and caveats of the study: Clonality increased at ibrutinib response, then returned toward baseline at progression.

This clone has more than one count but fewer than ten. The antigen remains undetermined. This sequence joins TRBV20-1 and TRBJ1-1, with D unresolved. The source is a human donor with chronic lymphocytic leukemia. Sequenced material: PBMCs, taken after 24 months of ibrutinib treatment. In DNA form, the CDR3 reads TGCAGTGCTAAGGCGAACACTGAAGCTTTCTTT. Protein product: CSAKANTEAFF.